This is a list of T cell receptor beta chains from one sample in a study of identical twins. One entry per CDR3 protein, called by TCRdb with MiXCR from the 5' RACE reads. The sample yields approximately 700,000 distinct CDR3 sequences, 15% to 20% seen once. The same sample was also studied in work on T cells expressing NK-cell markers.

Material for sequencing was PBMCs. The receptors shown here come from a woman aged 18 to 35 in good health. CDR3s include the opening cysteine and the closing phenylalanine or tryptophan. D genes are given only for firm matches. Size is stated for part of the rows, as once, few or many counts, or as a class when the clone is expanded.

many TRBJ2-1 TRBV5-1 TRBD2 CASKDSGRGRVHNEQFF TGCGCCAGCAAGGATAGCGGGAGGGGTAGGGTACACAATGAGCAGTTCTTC
. TRBJ1-1 TRBV5-1 . CASSLVGEGGTEAFF TGCGCCAGCAGCTTGGTCGGGGAGGGGGGAACTGAAGCTTTCTTT
few TRBJ2-3 TRBV7-6 TRBD1 CASSVGGNTQYF TGTGCCAGCAGCGTAGGGGGCAATACGCAGTATTTT
. TRBJ2-7 TRBV10-3 TRBD1 CAISGGTESSYEQYF TGTGCCATCAGTGGGGGGACAGAGAGCTCCTACGAGCAGTACTTC
. TRBJ2-1 TRBV12-3/TRBV12-4 . CASGREQFF TGTGCCAGCGGGCGAGAGCAGTTCTTC
. TRBJ2-6 TRBV7-6 . CASSPRYSGANVLTF TGTGCCAGCAGCCCTAGGTACTCTGGGGCCAACGTCCTGACTTTC
few TRBJ2-3 TRBV12-3/TRBV12-4 . CASSPDDTQYF TGTGCCAGCAGCCCTGATGATACGCAGTATTTT
. TRBJ1-5 TRBV20-1 . CSASGSKQPQHF TGCAGCGCCTCGGGCAGCAAACAGCCCCAGCATTTT
. TRBJ2-6 TRBV12-3/TRBV12-4 . CASNQQGTGANVLTF TGTGCCAGCAACCAACAGGGCACTGGGGCCAACGTCCTGACTTTC
few TRBJ2-1 TRBV27 TRBD2 CASTLRWASGRGEQFF TGTGCCAGCACCCTCCGGTGGGCTAGCGGGAGGGGTGAGCAGTTCTTC
few TRBJ2-7 TRBV11-3 TRBD1 CASSLGGTAHF TGTGCCAGCAGCTTAGGAGGGACAGCGCACTTC
few TRBJ2-3 TRBV20-1 TRBD2 CSAYSGGLSTDTQYF TGCAGTGCGTATAGCGGGGGCCTCAGCACAGATACGCAGTATTTT
. TRBJ2-2 TRBV7-2 . CASSWGVVTGELFF TGTGCCAGCAGCTGGGGGGTAGTCACCGGGGAGCTGTTTTTT
. TRBJ2-1 TRBV20-1 TRBD2 CSARAGGAYNEQFF TGCAGTGCTAGAGCGGGGGGGGCCTACAATGAGCAGTTCTTC
. TRBJ2-3 TRBV6-1 TRBD2 CASSPQRGDGDTQYF TGTGCCAGCAGCCCCCAGCGGGGGGACGGAGATACGCAGTATTTT
many TRBJ2-5 TRBV20-1 . CSARDAPRGKETQYF TGCAGTGCTAGAGATGCACCTAGGGGGAAAGAGACCCAGTACTTC